The 18 T cell receptor beta chains in this list originate from one sample, sequenced in a study of T-cell reconstitution after alpha-beta-depleted transplantation in children. Preparation of the TCRbeta library was carried out with unique molecular identifiers. TCRdb reanalysed the PCR reads using MiXCR and keeps one entry per CDR3 protein. The repertoire includes 75,000 to 100,000 distinct CDR3 sequences, about 8% of them detected once, and 6.9% sits in the top ten. Sequencing was performed on PBMCs from the stem cell graft donor, taken from the stem cell graft. The receptors were gathered from a human donor who donated a stem cell graft to a child with congenital amegakaryocytic thrombocytopenia.

This clonotype has ten or more counts. DNA for the CDR3: TGCAGTGCCCCGGGCATGGGGGCGACGAACACCGGGGAGCTGTTTTTT. Amino acids: CSAPGMGATNTGELFF. V gene TRBV20-1 combines with J gene TRBJ2-2, with D possibly matching TRBD1 (6 bases). V lost 6 bases, J lost 0 bases, and 17 bases lay in between. Germline CDR1 reads DFQATT; CDR2 reads SNEGSKA (reference sequence). This CDR3 is 16 amino acids long.

This clonotype has at least ten counts. As DNA, the CDR3 is TGTGCCAGCAACCCCCCCGGGGTAGCGGGAAGCACAGATACGCAGTATTTT. This translates into CASNPPGVAGSTDTQYF. The chain joins TRBV28 to TRBJ2-3; 8 bases fit TRBD2. Unmatched junction bases numbered 12, after V lost 7 bases and J lost 0 bases. This CDR3 region has 17 residues. Per the germline V gene, CDR1 is MDHEN and CDR2 is SYDVKM.

This clonotype came up many times. The genes are TRBV11-3 and TRBJ2-5; 8 bases line up with TRBD2. Germline V gene sequence: CDR1 SGHNT, CDR2 YENEEA. Germline trimming cut 2 bases from V and 7 bases from J; bases unmatched to any gene: 0. The CDR3 has 12 residues. For the CDR3, the DNA is TGTGCCAGCAGCTTACGGGGGGGGACCCAGTACTTC. Encoded protein: CASSLRGGTQYF. Together with reference TRBV11-3 and TRBJ2-5, the CDR3 gives the full variable domain: EAGVVQSPRYKIIEKKQPVAFWCNPISGHNTLYWYLQNLGQGPELLIRYENEEAVDDSQLPKDRFSAERLKGVDSTLKIQPAELGDSAVYLCASSLRGGTQYFGPGTRLLVL.

There are many counts of this clonotype. The CDR3 coding sequence is TGCAGTGCTACTACTAGCGCGGATGAGCAGTTCTTC. This translates into CSATTSADEQFF. The V and J genes are TRBV20-1 and TRBJ2-1; 7 positions agree with TRBD2. V shed 4 bases, J shed 8 bases, and the junction held 5 bases outside the gene matches. Germline V gives CDR1 DFQATT, CDR2 SNEGSKA (reference sequence). This CDR3 has 12 amino acids.

The table lists this clonotype with many counts. This chain links TRBV7-2 with TRBJ2-5, with 9 bases identical to TRBD2. V shed 6 bases and J 5 bases; nucleotides not matched to a gene: 10. The CDR3 runs to 15 residues. Germline CDR1 reads SGHTA; CDR2 reads FQGNSA. The CDR3: CASSLGRGGPETQYF. The CDR3 DNA is TGTGCCAGCAGTCTGGGGCGGGGGGGACCCGAGACCCAGTACTTC. The whole variable domain, filled in from reference TRBV7-2 and TRBJ2-5, reads GAGVSQSPSNKVTEKGKDVELRCDPISGHTALYWYRQSLGQGLEFLIYFQGNSAPDKSGLPSDRFSAERTGGSVSTLTIQRTQQEDSAVYLCASSLGRGGPETQYFGPGTRLLVL.

This clonotype was counted ten times or more. The V and J genes are TRBV12-3 or TRBV12-4 and TRBJ2-4, with 14 bases aligning to TRBD2. The CDR3 totals 16 residues. With 4 bases clipped from V and 6 bases from J, the junction kept 5 bases outside the gene matches. DNA for the CDR3: TGTGCCAGCAGTTCGGGGACTAGCGGGAGCCGAAACATTCAGTACTTC. This translates into CASSSGTSGSRNIQYF.

This clonotype was detected ten times or more. Here the CDR3 DNA reads TGCAGTGCCCCGGCGGTGGGGAACACCGGGGAGCTGTTTTTT. Its translation is CSAPAVGNTGELFF. V gene TRBV20-1 combines with J gene TRBJ2-2, with D unresolved. Germline V gene data show CDR1 as DFQATT and CDR2 as SNEGSKA (reference sequence). V was trimmed by 6 bases and J by 1 base, leaving 12 bases between them. The CDR3 consists of 14 residues.

The V gene is TRBV2, the J gene TRBJ2-1; 9 positions agree with TRBD1. Trimming cost V 6 bases and J 14 bases; bases outside gene matches: 8. This CDR3 has 12 residues. Looked up from germline, CDR1 is SNHLY and CDR2 is FYNNEI. CDR3 sequence: CASRYEDRGKFF. CDR3 nucleotide sequence: TGTGCCAGCAGGTACGAGGACAGGGGAAAGTTCTTC.

This clonotype was counted at least ten times. The chain carries TRBV12-3 or TRBV12-4 and TRBJ2-2, with D tentatively TRBD1 (6 bases). The CDR3 covers 15 residues. The V end lost 5 bases, the J end lost 7 bases, and 17 bases lay between the germline ends. The CDR3 region has the DNA TGTGCCAGCAGTCCTACCGGGACAACCAGCGGGGAGCTGTTTTTT. This gives the protein CASSPTGTTSGELFF.

Ten or more counts support this clonotype. The chain uses TRBV15 and TRBJ2-7; no clear D gene. Trimming cost V 0 bases and J 5 bases, with 8 bases left between them. This CDR3 has 13 amino acids. Germline V CDR1 and CDR2: LNHNV, YYDKDF (reference sequence). The CDR3 coding sequence is TGTGCCACCAGCAGAGAGCGGAGAGACGAGCAGTACTTC. Protein product: CATSRERRDEQYF.

The chain is built from TRBV6-1 and TRBJ2-7, with D perhaps TRBD1 (6 bases). The CDR3 runs 14 residues. V was pared by 6 bases and J by 3 bases, with 15 bases between. Per the germline V gene, CDR1 is MNHNS and CDR2 is SASEGT. The CDR3 coding sequence is TGTGCCAGCAGACCGACAGGCCCGGGCTACGAGCAGTACTTC. Protein sequence: CASRPTGPGYEQYF.

This clonotype was counted ten times or more. This sequence joins TRBV3-1 and TRBJ2-6, with a possible D match to TRBD1 (5 bases). Trimming took off 1 base at V and 4 bases at J, with 11 bases between the two ends. This CDR3 comprises 16 residues. Looked up from germline, CDR1 is LGHDT and CDR2 is YNNKEL (reference sequence). Here the CDR3 DNA reads TGTGCCAGCAGCCAAGCATTAAGGACAGGGGCCAACGTCCTGACTTTC. It is translated as CASSQALRTGANVLTF.

At least ten counts were recorded for this clonotype. The J gene is TRBJ2-2, the V gene TRBV5-5; weak D call: TRBD2 (5 bases). The V end was cut by 4 bases, the J end by 7 bases, with 14 bases between. The CDR3 extends over 14 amino acids. In germline, CDR1 is SGHKS, CDR2 YYEKEE (reference sequence). CDR3 DNA sequence: TGTGCCAGCAGCCCCCTCGGGGTTGACGGGGAGCTGTTTTTT. It is translated as CASSPLGVDGELFF.

The CDR3 DNA follows: TGTGCCAGCAGGAAAACCGGGACAGGGGCTGGTGCGGCTTTCTTT. Translated, it gives CASRKTGTGAGAAFF. The V gene is TRBV12-3 or TRBV12-4, the J gene TRBJ1-1; 10 positions agree with TRBD1. CDR3 length: 15 residues. J was trimmed by 11 bases and V by 6 bases; bases with no gene match: 15.

This clonotype was detected ten times or more. The chain combines TRBV20-1 with TRBJ2-3; 7 bases are a match to TRBD1. This CDR3 is 14 amino acids long. The germline V gene encodes CDR1 DFQATT and CDR2 SNEGSKA (reference sequence). The V and J ends lost 4 bases and 5 bases, in that order; junction bases with no gene match: 9. In DNA, the CDR3 is TGCAGTGCTACTGGGCAGGGGGAGAGAGATACGCAGTATTTT. Protein product: CSATGQGERDTQYF.

This clonotype was detected many times. V and J are TRBV7-9 and TRBJ2-5; D may match TRBD1 or TRBD2 (11 bases each). The CDR3 runs to 21 residues. CDR1 and CDR2 (germline): SEHNR, FQNEAQ (reference sequence). Trimming cost V 3 bases and J 4 bases, with 33 bases left between them. The DNA of the CDR3 is TGTGCCAGCAGCTTCCTCGGGACAGGGGGGACTAGCGGCCTACCCGGAGAGACCCAGTACTTC. Amino acids: CASSFLGTGGTSGLPGETQYF.

The sample holds many counts of this clonotype. This chain joins TRBV5-1 and TRBJ2-6; perhaps D is TRBD1 or TRBD2 (5 bases each). V was cut by 7 bases and J by 0 bases, with 11 bases left in between. Per germline, CDR1 SGHRS and CDR2 YFSETQ. CDR3 length equals 15 residues. The CDR3 here is CASVLGGSGANVLTF. CDR3 bases: TGCGCCAGCGTTCTTGGGGGCTCTGGGGCCAACGTCCTGACTTTC.

Ten or more counts support this clonotype. This chain connects TRBV4-1 to TRBJ1-1; 8 bases fit TRBD1. After removal of 1 base from V and 5 bases from J, the junction contained 0 bases not matched to a gene. The germline V gene encodes CDR1 MGHRA and CDR2 YSYEKL. This CDR3 has 13 residues. As DNA, the CDR3 is TGCGCCAGCAGCCAAGGGACAGGGACTGAAGCTTTCTTT. It translates to CASSQGTGTEAFF.